The clone carrying this T cell receptor beta chain came up once. With 0 bases removed from V and 3 bases from J, the gap between germline ends came to 5 bases. This CDR3 spans 14 amino acids. Germline assignment: CDR1 SEHNR and CDR2 FQNEAQ (reference sequence). This record comes from a study of blood T cell repertoires in COVID-19. Study-level background: COVID-19 samples from acute and convalescent phases originated in the United States, Italy and Spain. In each case, the material was cDNA or gDNA derived from T cells, B-cell-depleted T cells, or PBMCs.

Original data processing: Counts of nucleated cells, estimated from reference gene primer amplification, were obtained. Clones were sequenced by immunoSEQ multiplex PCR, and TCRdb holds only the in-frame ones, with some missing. V, J and clone size derive from that table, while D and trimming were established from the DNA sequence. The sample carries about 120,000 clones, approximately 80% recorded once. This rearrangement joins TRBV7-9 to TRBJ2-2, with no clear D. This TCR was recovered from a man in his fifties or sixties with acute or convalescent COVID-19. The specimen sequenced was peripheral blood. The CDR3 loop reads CASSLALDTGELFF. CDR3 DNA sequence: TGTGCCAGCAGCTTAGCACTGGACACCGGGGAGCTGTTTTTT.